This record concerns one TCR beta chain sequence. This sample stems from a study of shared clonotypes between healthy human individuals. Study-wide background: The plates for each donor numbered three CD4 naive, three CD4 memory, two CD8 naive and one CD8 memory.

This CDR3 is built from 15 residues. TCRdb's table, derived via immunoSEQ multiplex PCR, lists solely in-frame clones and lacks some. The table includes 850,000 to 1,100,000 clones, 70% to 85% detected once. CD4+ cells underwent separation, giving CD45RA+ naive and CD45RA-negative memory subsets. The receptor was isolated from a man in his late teens or twenties in good health. Some clones in this sample may be carry-over from other donors' samples. The sequencing input was memory CD4+ T cells from PBMCs. Subset specified: CD45RA-negative fraction. The chain employs TRBV21-1 and TRBJ1-1. TRBV21-1 is a documented pseudogene. CDR3 residues: CASSKVERGNTEAFF. CDR3 nucleotide sequence: TGTGCCAGCAGCAAAGTAGAGAGGGGGAACACTGAAGCTTTCTTT.